The source of this T cell receptor beta chain is a study of shared clonotypes between healthy human individuals. Healthy and HIV-negative, the adult donors had no recent acute infections or vaccinations. CDR3 length: 13 amino acids. V dropped 6 bases and J dropped 3 bases, with 8 bases sitting between them. Germline loops: CDR1 MRHNA, CDR2 SNTAGT. When replicate PCRs were run on sorted subsets, they used about 220 ng DNA, approximately 33,000 T cell genomes. Sequencing was performed with immunoSEQ multiplex PCR; in TCRdb, only in-frame clones are kept and a portion is missing. Of about 680,000 clones detected, about 74% appear once; the ten largest clones hold over 1.5%. With respect to this clone: Its antigen is unknown.

General observations from the study: Around 5% of naive CD4 clonotypes were common to a handful of donors. The generation probabilities recorded for non-shared clonotypes fell below those of clonotypes shared by all four donors.

The sample comprised memory CD4+ T cells sorted from blood. Subset specified: CD45RA-negative fraction. The sequence was collected from a woman in her twenties or thirties in good health. The chain recombines TRBV6-4 with TRBJ2-2; TRBD1 might be the D (7 bases). The CDR3 protein is CASSRGDTGELFF. The CDR3 DNA follows: TGTGCCAGCAGCAGGGGGGACACCGGGGAGCTGTTTTTT.